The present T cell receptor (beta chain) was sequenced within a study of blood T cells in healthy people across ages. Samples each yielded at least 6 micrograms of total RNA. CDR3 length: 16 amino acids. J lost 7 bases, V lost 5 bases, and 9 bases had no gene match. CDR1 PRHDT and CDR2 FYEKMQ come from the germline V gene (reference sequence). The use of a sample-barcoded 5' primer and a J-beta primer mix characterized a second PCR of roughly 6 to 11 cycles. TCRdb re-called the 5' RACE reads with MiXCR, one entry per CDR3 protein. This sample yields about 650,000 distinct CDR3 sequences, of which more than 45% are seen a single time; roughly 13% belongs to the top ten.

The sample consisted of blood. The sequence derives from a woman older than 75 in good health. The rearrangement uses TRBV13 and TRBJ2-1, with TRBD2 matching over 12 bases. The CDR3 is CASSETSGGQGNEQFF. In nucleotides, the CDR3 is TGTGCCAGCAGCGAGACTAGCGGGGGCCAGGGGAATGAGCAGTTCTTC.